The 27 T cell receptor beta chains given below trace back to one sample, sequenced in a study of cytomegalovirus exposure and HLA in healthy donors. Primers: 60 Vbeta forward and 13 Jbeta reverse. Data came from immunoSEQ multiplex PCR; TCRdb stores just in-frame clones and leaves some out. The table includes about 140,000 clones, approximately 79% detected once. The source material was PBMCs. The receptors were sampled from a female donor in good health and CMV-seronegative.

This chain connects TRBV5-1 to TRBJ1-4, with 10 bases that match TRBD1. V trimming: 4 bases; J trimming: 8 bases; junction bases outside the gene matches: 11. Looked up from germline, CDR1 is SGHRS and CDR2 is YFSETQ. CDR3 length: 16 residues. The CDR3 DNA is TGCGCCAGCAGCAAGGGACAGGGGAAAGAGGGCGAAAAACTGTTTTTT. This codes for CASSKGQGKEGEKLFF. The variable domain in full, with the rest retrieved from reference TRBV5-1 and TRBJ1-4, is KAGVTQTPRYLIKTRGQQVTLSCSPISGHRSVSWYQQTPGQGLQFLFEYFSETQRNKGNFPGRFSGRQFSNSRSEMNVSTLELGDSALYLCASSKGQGKEGEKLFFGSGTQLSVL.

The gene calls are TRBV5-1 and TRBJ2-1, with unresolved D. This CDR3 contains 13 residues. Per germline, CDR1 SGHRS and CDR2 YFSETQ. V was shortened by 5 bases and J by 2 bases, with 8 bases between the two germline ends. DNA for the CDR3: TGCGCCAGCAGTCTAGAAACCTACAATGAGCAGTTCTTC. This translates into CASSLETYNEQFF.

This chain joins TRBV6-5 and TRBJ1-1; perhaps TRBD1 as D (5 bases). V was clipped by 1 base and J by 1 base, with 10 bases between them. Germline CDR1 reads MNHEY; CDR2 reads SVGAGI. The CDR3 is made up of 15 amino acids. CDR3 nucleotide sequence: TGTGCCAGCAGTTACTGGGGGGGTAGGAACACTGAAGCTTTCTTT. Protein: CASSYWGGRNTEAFF.

V gene TRBV5-1 combines with J gene TRBJ1-6; no clear D gene. The CDR3 totals 15 residues. V lost 4 bases, J lost 4 bases, and 12 bases lay in between. The germline gives CDR1 SGHRS, CDR2 YFSETQ. CDR3 DNA: TGCGCCAGCAGCCTTGACGGGGTTTATAATTCACCCCTCCACTTT. Translation gives CASSLDGVYNSPLHF.

This sequence joins TRBV7-6 and TRBJ2-3, with D perhaps TRBD2 (5 bases). CDR1 SGHVS and CDR2 FNYEAQ come from the germline V gene. Trimming removed 1 base from V and 0 bases from J, with 11 bases in between. The CDR3 loop spans 16 amino acids. CDR3 region: CASSLGGSTSTDTQYF. Here the CDR3 DNA reads TGTGCCAGCAGCTTAGGAGGGAGTACAAGCACAGATACGCAGTATTTT. Combining the CDR3 with reference TRBV7-6 and TRBJ2-3 gives the whole variable domain GAGVSQSPRYKVTKRGQDVALRCDPISGHVSLYWYRQALGQGPEFLTYFNYEAQQDKSGLPNDRFSAERPEGSISTLTIQRTEQRDSAMYRCASSLGGSTSTDTQYFGPGTRLTVL.

This clone was seen a handful of times. The rearrangement uses TRBV10-3 and TRBJ1-1; D not certain. The CDR3 contains 16 residues. Germline V CDR1 and CDR2: ENHRY, SYGVKD. The V end lost 0 bases, the J end lost 0 bases, and 11 bases lay between the germline ends. The CDR3 DNA reads TGTGCCATCAGTGAGTCTCTGGCAAACATGAACACTGAAGCTTTCTTT. Residues: CAISESLANMNTEAFF.

This clone was seen a few times. The V call is TRBV11-2, the J call TRBJ2-5; D possibly corresponds to TRBD2 (5 bases). Trimming left V 1 base short and J 11 bases short, with 14 bases between. The CDR3 covers 13 residues. The germline CDR1 and CDR2 sequences are SGHAT and FQNNGV. The CDR3 DNA reads TGTGCCAGCAGCTTAGTGGCTAGCCAGGAGCAGTACTTC. This gives the protein CASSLVASQEQYF.

The rearrangement links TRBV28 to TRBJ2-5; D possibly corresponds to TRBD2 (6 bases). The germline CDR1 and CDR2 sequences are MDHEN and SYDVKM. There are 13 residues in the CDR3. The V end lost 3 bases, the J end lost 7 bases, and 12 bases lay between the germline ends. CDR3 sequence: CASSLGRGRTQYF. CDR3 bases: TGTGCCAGCAGTTTGGGACGGGGGAGGACCCAGTACTTC.

The rearrangement uses TRBV5-1 and TRBJ2-7; maybe TRBD1 (6 bases). Trimming stripped 5 bases from V and 5 bases from J, with 20 bases between. Germline lookup yields CDR1 SGHRS and CDR2 YFSETQ. The CDR3 runs 15 residues. The CDR3, as DNA: TGCGCCAGCAGTTCTTATATACAGGGTCGGGACGAGCAGTACTTC. This gives the protein CASSSYIQGRDEQYF.

This chain links TRBV16 with TRBJ2-7, with a possible D match to TRBD2 (5 bases). The CDR3 runs 15 residues. Trimming removed 4 bases from V and 3 bases from J, with 16 bases in between. Germline V gene data show CDR1 as KGHSY and CDR2 as FQNENV. This chain's CDR3 is CASSPLAGGRYEQYF. The DNA of the CDR3 is TGTGCCAGCAGCCCCCTGGCTGGCGGGCGCTACGAGCAGTACTTC.

This chain links TRBV19 with TRBJ2-7, with TRBD2 matching over 12 bases. Germline trimming cut 3 bases from V and 8 bases from J; bases unmatched to any gene: 5. Per the germline V gene, CDR1 is LNHDA and CDR2 is SQIVND (reference sequence). This CDR3 region has 14 residues. The CDR3 nucleotides read TGTGCCAGTAGTATCGGACTAGCGGGAACCCAGCAGTACTTC. Its protein is CASSIGLAGTQQYF.

The V gene is TRBV6-4, the J gene TRBJ1-5; no clear D gene. This CDR3 has 13 amino acids. The germline V gene encodes CDR1 MRHNA and CDR2 SNTAGT. Between the trimmed V and J ends, which lost 4 bases and 0 bases, there was a span of 4 bases. CDR3 sequence reads: CASSGHSNQPQHF. CDR3 sequence (DNA): TGTGCCAGCAGTGGACATAGCAATCAGCCCCAGCATTTT.

The rearrangement uses TRBV11-2 and TRBJ2-3; D is perhaps TRBD2 (5 bases). The CDR3 extends over 14 amino acids. The V gene's germline CDR1 is SGHAT and CDR2 FQNNGV. V was trimmed by 4 bases and J by 7 bases, leaving 15 bases between them. The CDR3 DNA sequence: TGTGCCAGCAGCTCCCCCGCGGGCTACAATACGCAGTATTTT. It codes for CASSSPAGYNTQYF.

The table lists this clone with a count of one. The rearrangement joins TRBV6-5 to TRBJ1-2; TRBD1 might be the D (6 bases). Germline CDR1 MNHEY, CDR2 SVGAGI. The V end was cut by 2 bases, the J end by 5 bases, with 15 bases between. The CDR3 length is 15 residues. CDR3 sequence: CASSYEFDRLYGYTF. In DNA form, the CDR3 reads TGTGCCAGCAGTTACGAATTTGACAGGCTGTATGGCTACACCTTC.

The V and J genes are TRBV2 and TRBJ2-5; 8 nucleotides align to TRBD2. Germline CDR1 is SNHLY and CDR2 is FYNNEI. CDR3 size: 14 residues. V shed 7 bases, J shed 3 bases, and the junction held 7 bases outside the gene matches. DNA of the CDR3: TGTGCCAGCAACCCGGGACTAGGGGAAGAGACCCAGTACTTC. This sequence encodes CASNPGLGEETQYF.

The rearrangement uses TRBV4-1 and TRBJ1-1; D gene unclear. The CDR3 length is 15 residues. Trimming stripped 3 bases from V and 0 bases from J, with 11 bases between. Germline CDR1 is MGHRA and CDR2 is YSYEKL. The CDR3 DNA reads TGCGCCAGCAGCCAGGTTCCGACATTGAACACTGAAGCTTTCTTT. Residues: CASSQVPTLNTEAFF.

This clone was counted once. The chain recombines TRBV19 with TRBJ2-2, with D perhaps TRBD2 (5 bases). Germline V gives CDR1 LNHDA, CDR2 SQIVND (reference sequence). The V and J ends lost 7 bases and 4 bases respectively, with 13 bases between them. The CDR3 runs 14 residues. This chain's CDR3 is CASTMGAFTGELFF. The CDR3, as DNA: TGTGCCAGTACCATGGGAGCTTTCACCGGGGAGCTGTTTTTT.

This sequence joins TRBV6-5 and TRBJ2-4; 8 bases are a match to TRBD1. CDR1 and CDR2 from the germline V gene are MNHEY and SVGAGI. The CDR3 is 16 residues long. Trimming at V came to 0 bases and at J to 8 bases, leaving 9 bases not matched to a gene. The CDR3 spells CASSYSNRQGIDIQYF. The CDR3 bases are TGTGCCAGCAGTTACTCCAACAGACAGGGGATAGACATTCAGTACTTC.

V usage is TRBV18 and J usage is TRBJ2-6; D is possibly TRBD2 (6 bases). This CDR3 is 17 amino acids long. Germline assignment: CDR1 KGHSH and CDR2 LQKENI. V gave up 1 base and J gave up 2 bases, with 12 bases separating them. CDR3 bases: TGTGCCAGCTCACCACGGAACGGGAGAGCTGGGGCCAACGTCCTGACTTTC. Protein product: CASSPRNGRAGANVLTF.

The CDR3 coding sequence is TGTGCCAGCAGTTTAGGGGCTGGGGCCAACGTCCTGACTTTC. It codes for CASSLGAGANVLTF. This chain uses TRBV6-5 with TRBJ2-6; tentative D call: TRBD1 (5 bases). V lost 4 bases and J 2 bases, leaving 6 bases between the germline ends. The CDR3 contains 14 residues. Germline V lookup: CDR1 MNHEY, CDR2 SVGAGI.

In its sample, this clone was seen once. The chain links TRBV6-6 to TRBJ1-2; 10 bases fit TRBD1. With 8 bases clipped from V and 3 bases from J, the junction kept 3 bases outside the gene matches. Germline V gives CDR1 MNHNY, CDR2 SVGAGI (reference sequence). The CDR3 extends over 13 amino acids. The CDR3 sequence is CASHGQGDYGYTF. The CDR3 bases are TGTGCCAGCCACGGACAGGGGGACTATGGCTACACCTTC.

Here the CDR3 DNA reads TGTGCCAGCAGTGGACAGTACCAAGAGACCCAGTACTTC. It yields the protein CASSGQYQETQYF. The genes are TRBV6-6 and TRBJ2-5, with TRBD1 as a possible D gene (6 bases). Trimming removed 5 bases at V and 0 bases at J, with 7 bases between. Germline CDR1 MNHNY, CDR2 SVGAGI (reference sequence). The CDR3 runs to 13 residues.

CDR3 residues: CASSTSGRLDTQYF. CDR3 DNA: TGTGCCAGCAGTACTAGCGGGAGGTTGGATACGCAGTATTTT. V usage is TRBV2 and J usage is TRBJ2-3, with 12 bases aligning to TRBD2. The length of the CDR3 is 14 residues. Trimming at V came to 5 bases and at J to 6 bases, leaving 3 bases not matched to a gene. CDR1 and CDR2 from the germline V gene are SNHLY and FYNNEI.

A word on this clone: At one boundary the junction diverges from the germline segment, which might be a read error. V usage is TRBV13 and J usage is TRBJ2-5, with 7 bases that match TRBD1. The CDR3 runs to 14 residues. Germline values: CDR1 PRHDT, CDR2 FYEKMQ (reference sequence). CDR3 amino acids: CASSTGTEKVPFHF. The CDR3 region has the DNA TGTGCCAGCAGTACCGGGACAGAGAAGGTCCCCTTCCACTTC.

The V and J genes are TRBV28 and TRBJ2-7, with TRBD2 identical over 7 bases. Looked up from germline, CDR1 is MDHEN and CDR2 is SYDVKM. V gave up 4 bases and J gave up 7 bases; unmatched junction bases: 10. The CDR3 consists of 14 residues. Here the CDR3 reads CASSSAGAVQEQYF. The DNA of the CDR3 is TGTGCCAGCAGTTCGGCGGGAGCGGTACAAGAGCAGTACTTC.

The chain uses TRBV9 and TRBJ2-1, with D possibly matching TRBD2 (5 bases). Per the germline V gene, CDR1 is SGDLS and CDR2 is YYNGEE. V was clipped by 2 bases and J by 8 bases, with 8 bases between them. The CDR3 covers 12 residues. CDR3: CASSVSGDEQFF. DNA of the CDR3: TGTGCCAGCAGCGTTTCCGGGGATGAGCAGTTCTTC. The full variable domain, rest sourced from reference TRBV9 and TRBJ2-1, is DSGVTQTPKHLITATGQRVTLRCSPRSGDLSVYWYQQSLDQGLQFLIQYYNGEERAKGNILERFSAQQFPDLHSELNLSSLELGDSALYFCASSVSGDEQFFGPGTRLTVL.

This clone was found once. V and J are TRBV18 and TRBJ2-1; 7 bases fit TRBD2. V lost 5 bases to trimming and J lost 7 bases; unmatched junction nucleotides: 5. CDR1 and CDR2 (germline): KGHSH, LQKENI. This CDR3 has 13 amino acids. CDR3 residues: CASSSQAGNEQFF. The CDR3 bases are TGTGCCAGCTCATCCCAAGCGGGGAATGAGCAGTTCTTC.